The text below deals with one T cell receptor beta chain. The sample originates from a study of T cells after yellow fever vaccination. Each CDR3 protein is one row after TCRdb ran MiXCR on the 5' RACE reads. The data hold around 360,000 distinct CDR3 sequences, with about 9.9% observed a single time. Germline CDR1 and CDR2: SNHLY and FYNNEI. V gave up 6 bases and J gave up 2 bases; unmatched junction bases: 1. The CDR3 sequence is 13 residues long. This TCR was recovered from a man between 18 and 35 years old who received the YFV17D yellow fever vaccine. This specimen was PBMCs, taken on the day of the first yellow fever vaccination. This chain uses TRBV2 with TRBJ2-3, with 8 bases matching TRBD2. As DNA, the CDR3 is TGTGCCAGCAGACTAGCGGACACAGATACGCAGTATTTT. It is translated as CASRLADTDTQYF.